This record covers a single TCR beta chain. What it binds is not known. Here immunoSEQ multiplex PCR was the method, and the copy in TCRdb shows in-frame clones only, minus some. The table includes about 160,000 clones, approximately 87% detected once. This sample was taken from a study of cytomegalovirus exposure and HLA in healthy donors. The wider study: Per a later analysis, the approximately 700 first-cohort and approximately 120 validation repertoires shared one platform.

Germline V gene data show CDR1 as LNHNV and CDR2 as YYDKDF (reference sequence). This CDR3 region has 14 residues. V shed 3 bases, J shed 13 bases, and the junction held 8 bases outside the gene matches. Study-level results: Cytomegalovirus status, reportedly, was diagnosed with high specificity and sensitivity by the classifier. A few chains linked to CMV were shown in vitro to be specific for CMV antigens.

The genes are TRBV15 and TRBJ2-5; 13 bases line up with TRBD2. Source material: PBMCs. This sequence originates from a woman in her twenties or thirties in good health and CMV-seronegative. The CDR3 is CATSSGLAGDPPYF. CDR3 nucleotide sequence: TGTGCCACCAGCAGTGGACTAGCGGGGGACCCACCGTACTTC.